This T cell receptor beta chain appears in the sequencing data of a study of neurological immune-mediated disorders. Germline V lookup: CDR1 SGHRS, CDR2 YFSETQ. This CDR3 comprises 15 residues. The ends were cut back, 0 bases at V and 6 bases at J, with 14 bases in the middle. Each TCR transcript was tagged with a 10-nucleotide random UMI during 5'RACE. Sequencing of 15-18 subjects in each run yielded over 180 million TCR-beta sequences. TCRdb reprocessed the 5' RACE reads via MiXCR and lists one record per CDR3 protein. In the table there are some 60,000 distinct CDR3 sequences, 3.5% of which are singletons. This clonotype was found many times. Its matching antigen is unknown. Whole-study results and caveats: The greatest degree of TCR clonal expansion was observed in HTLV-1-associated myelopathy, with the lowest in multiple sclerosis, below that of healthy controls.

Sequenced: PBMCs. The chain carries TRBV5-1 and TRBJ2-3, with a weak D call TRBD2 (6 bases). This TCR derives from a woman in her thirties with multiple sclerosis. For the CDR3, the DNA is TGCGCCAGCAGCTTGGAACTAGCCTCCTCGGATACGCAGTATTTT. It encodes CASSLELASSDTQYF. The whole variable domain, remainder taken from reference TRBV5-1 and TRBJ2-3, is KAGVTQTPRYLIKTRGQQVTLSCSPISGHRSVSWYQQTPGQGLQFLFEYFSETQRNKGNFPGRFSGRQFSNSRSEMNVSTLELGDSALYLCASSLELASSDTQYFGPGTRLTVL.